Sequencing of this TCR beta chain was carried out in a study of T cell responses to AZD1222 COVID-19 vaccine. Study observations and caveats: Nearly half of unique spike-specific TCRs reportedly avoided B.1.351 and B.1.1.7 mutated regions. Spike-specific TCR breadth and depth grew following two AZD1222 doses. Dominant at 160-218 and 743-854, vaccine-associated CD4 TCRs also spanned spike.

TCRdb's copy holds only in-frame clones and misses some; the assay was immunoSEQ multiplex PCR. The profile covers about 110,000 clones, with approximately 89% appearing a single time and about 6% taken by the ten largest. Germline V gene data show CDR1 as SGHAT and CDR2 as FQDESV (reference sequence). This CDR3 has 14 residues. V dropped 5 bases and J dropped 2 bases, with 9 bases sitting between them. As concerns this clone: What it binds is unknown.

J is TRBJ1-4 and V is TRBV11-1; no definite D call. This material consisted of peripheral blood, taken 28 days after the second AZD1222 dose. The receptor was isolated from an adult who received the AZD1222 COVID-19 vaccine. CDR3: CASSPDSTNEKLFF. The CDR3 DNA sequence: TGTGCCAGCAGCCCGGACTCTACTAATGAAAAACTGTTTTTT.